The 27 T cell receptor beta chains below were found in one sample sequenced in a study of blood T cell repertoires in COVID-19. The table came from immunoSEQ multiplex PCR; TCRdb's copy has only in-frame clones and leaves some out. The sample gives about 88,000 clones, roughly 90% of which show up once; about 1.8% is in the top ten. The source material was peripheral blood. These receptor sequences come from a man between 60 and 70 years old with acute or convalescent COVID-19.

This chain connects TRBV28 to TRBJ2-7, with D possibly TRBD2 on 5 matching bases. Trimming took 3 bases from V and 6 from J, leaving 9 bases between them. There are 12 residues in the CDR3. Germline V gene lookup returns CDR1 MDHEN and CDR2 SYDVKM. The CDR3 loop is CASSFGLAEQYF. For the CDR3, the DNA is TGTGCCAGCAGTTTTGGACTGGCCGAGCAGTACTTC.

The rearrangement uses TRBV6-5 and TRBJ1-1; 7 positions match TRBD1. Germline V lookup: CDR1 MNHEY, CDR2 SVGAGI. This CDR3 comprises 13 residues. V lost 7 bases and J lost 4; bases outside the gene matches: 6. The CDR3 DNA reads TGTGCCAGCAACAGGGGTGGGAGCACTGAAGCTTTCTTT. Translating gives CASNRGGSTEAFF.

This rearrangement joins TRBV3-1 (or the pseudogene TRBV3-2) to TRBJ2-7; TRBD2 matches at 11 bases. CDR3 size: 14 residues. Trimming cost V 2 bases and J 9 bases; bases outside gene matches: 6. Germline CDR1 is LGHDT and CDR2 is YNNKEL (reference sequence). CDR3 nucleotides: TGTGCCAGCAGCCAATTACTAGCGGGAGTTGTGCAGTACTTC. Protein sequence: CASSQLLAGVVQYF.

The chain joins TRBV7-9 to TRBJ1-4; tentative D call: TRBD1 (6 bases). V was shortened by 3 bases and J by 4 bases, with 24 bases between the two germline ends. CDR3 length: 19 residues. CDR1 is SEHNR, CDR2 FQNEAQ, per germline (reference sequence). CDR3 sequence reads: CASSFQGGGQEALNEKLFF. The CDR3 nucleotides read TGTGCCAGCAGCTTCCAAGGGGGGGGTCAAGAGGCCCTTAATGAAAAACTGTTTTTT.

The chain employs TRBV4-2 and TRBJ1-5; possibly TRBD1 for D (5 bases). V lost 0 bases and J lost 7, with 10 bases in between. The CDR3 extends over 14 amino acids. Germline V gene sequence: CDR1 LGHNA, CDR2 YNFKEQ. The CDR3 DNA is TGTGCCAGCAGCCAAGATGGGGGGAAGCAGCCCCAGCATTTT. Amino acids: CASSQDGGKQPQHF.

The chain uses TRBV19 and TRBJ2-3, with 9 bases lining up with TRBD1. This CDR3 comprises 13 residues. V trimming: 9 bases; J trimming: 2 bases; junction bases outside the gene matches: 3. CDR1 and CDR2 from the germline V gene are LNHDA and SQIVND (reference sequence). The CDR3 DNA sequence: TGTGCCAGCGGACAGGGGTACACAGATACGCAGTATTTT. Amino acids: CASGQGYTDTQYF.

The chain is built from TRBV6-5 and TRBJ2-1; 13 nucleotides agree with TRBD2. The V segment lost 6 bases and the J segment 12 bases; nucleotides outside the gene matches: 5. From germline, CDR1 is MNHEY and CDR2 SVGAGI. The CDR3 sequence is 13 residues long. The CDR3 region has the DNA TGTGCCAGCAGAGAGGGACTAGCGGGACGGCAGTTCTTC. It translates to CASREGLAGRQFF.

This clone was counted once. The chain carries TRBV4-1 and TRBJ2-7; tentatively, D is TRBD1 (6 bases). This CDR3 comprises 18 residues. Germline CDR1 MGHRA, CDR2 YSYEKL. Trimming took off 1 base at V and 2 bases at J, with 21 bases between the two ends. The CDR3 region is CASSQVLGTGWPPYEQYF. CDR3 in DNA: TGCGCCAGCAGCCAAGTATTGGGAACAGGGTGGCCTCCCTACGAGCAGTACTTC.

This chain uses TRBV27 with TRBJ1-4, with a tentative D call TRBD1 (6 bases). Germline V CDR1 and CDR2: MNHEY, SMNVEV (reference sequence). The CDR3 sequence is 15 residues long. Deletions cut 5 bases from V and 0 bases from J, with 10 bases between. CDR3 DNA sequence: TGTGCCAGCAGTACGCGGACAGCAACTAATGAAAAACTGTTTTTT. The encoded protein is CASSTRTATNEKLFF.

The chain has TRBV18 and TRBJ2-7, with D perhaps TRBD1 (7 bases). V was pared by 6 bases and J by 7 bases, with 13 bases between. The CDR3 sequence is 12 residues long. CDR1 is KGHSH and CDR2 is LQKENI in the germline V gene. The CDR3 is CASSRDRPEQYF. Written as DNA, the CDR3 is TGTGCCAGCTCGCGGGACAGACCAGAGCAGTACTTC.

A word on this clone: The junction differs from germline at one of its ends, possibly a read error. The V and J genes are TRBV7-3 and TRBJ2-7; TRBD2 might be the D (5 bases). CDR3 size: 12 residues. Germline CDR1 SGHTA, CDR2 FQGTGA. The CDR3 region has the DNA TGTGCCAGCAGCCTAACCCGGGGCGAGCAGTACTTC. Translated, it gives CASSLTRGEQYF.

This chain joins TRBV4-2 and TRBJ2-3; unclear D gene. The CDR3 has 17 residues. The germline CDR1 and CDR2 sequences are LGHNA and YNFKEQ. With 0 bases removed from V and 5 bases from J, the gap between germline ends came to 18 bases. In nucleotides, the CDR3 is TGTGCCAGCAGCCAAGAGCCGTCAGGCCTTTTGGGAGATACGCAGTATTTT. It specifies CASSQEPSGLLGDTQYF.

This rearrangement joins TRBV4-2 to TRBJ2-7; 8 bases line up with TRBD2. Trimming removed 3 bases from V and 4 bases from J; junction bases left unmatched: 14. Per the germline V gene, CDR1 is LGHNA and CDR2 is YNFKEQ. This CDR3 contains 17 residues. The CDR3 bases are TGTGCCAGCAGCCAGGAACCCGGGGCTTCGGGGGGGTACGAGCAGTACTTC. Its protein product is CASSQEPGASGGYEQYF.

The V call is TRBV4-3, the J call TRBJ2-1; D gene unclear. V lost 0 bases, J lost 6 bases, and 9 bases lay in between. CDR3 size: 14 residues. CDR1 is LGHNA, CDR2 YSLEER, per germline. The DNA for the CDR3 is TGCGCCAGCAGCCAAGATACCGGCGGCAATGAGCAGTTCTTC. This translates into CASSQDTGGNEQFF.

V is TRBV27 and J is TRBJ2-7; 10 nucleotides align to TRBD1. Germline lookup yields CDR1 MNHEY and CDR2 SMNVEV (reference sequence). V shed 4 bases and J 3 bases; nucleotides not matched to a gene: 3. The CDR3 covers 14 residues. In DNA, the CDR3 is TGTGCCAGCAGTTGGGGACAGGGGTTCTACGAGCAGTACTTC. This codes for CASSWGQGFYEQYF.

The gene calls are TRBV2 and TRBJ1-6; TRBD1 is a possible D gene (6 bases). V lost 6 bases and J 7 bases, leaving 13 bases between the germline ends. Germline assignment: CDR1 SNHLY and CDR2 FYNNEI. The CDR3 has 14 residues. Here the CDR3 DNA reads TGTGCCAGCAGATATGACAGGCAGAATTCACCCCTCCACTTT. Amino acid sequence: CASRYDRQNSPLHF.

CDR3: CASSSQGFGNQPQHF. DNA of the CDR3: TGTGCCAGCAGCTCACAGGGCTTTGGCAATCAGCCCCAGCATTTT. V is TRBV5-5 and J is TRBJ1-5, with D possibly being TRBD1 (6 bases). The length of the CDR3 is 15 residues. Looked up from germline, CDR1 is SGHKS and CDR2 is YYEKEE (reference sequence). V was shortened by 3 bases and J by 2 bases, with 12 bases between the two germline ends.

The chain uses TRBV2 and TRBJ1-6; 9 bases fit TRBD1. The germline V gene has CDR1 SNHLY and CDR2 FYNNEI. The length of the CDR3 is 16 residues. V shed 0 bases, J shed 10 bases, and the junction held 7 bases outside the gene matches. CDR3 sequence: CASSEAGDRDGSPLHF. In nucleotides, the CDR3 is TGTGCCAGCAGTGAAGCGGGGGACAGGGATGGATCACCCCTCCACTTT.

The chain employs TRBV20-1 and TRBJ2-1, with TRBD2 matching 10 bases. The CDR3 spans 16 residues. CDR1 and CDR2 from the germline V gene are DFQATT and SNEGSKA (reference sequence). V lost 3 bases and J lost 4; bases outside the gene matches: 9. CDR3 in amino acids: CSASPQGLAEYNEQFF. The CDR3 DNA is TGCAGTGCTAGTCCTCAAGGACTAGCGGAGTACAATGAGCAGTTCTTC.

V and J are TRBV6-1 and TRBJ2-7; D is possibly TRBD1 (6 bases). Germline V gene sequence: CDR1 MNHNS, CDR2 SASEGT. V was trimmed by 1 base and J by 5 bases, leaving 12 bases between them. This CDR3 is 14 amino acids long. CDR3 loop: CASSEVGRGHEQYF. The DNA of the CDR3 is TGTGCCAGCAGTGAAGTTGGCAGGGGCCACGAGCAGTACTTC.

The V gene is TRBV7-2, the J gene TRBJ2-7; TRBD2 agrees at 8 bases. The CDR3 is 13 residues long. Germline V gene sequence: CDR1 SGHTA, CDR2 FQGNSA. With V trimmed by 2 bases and J by 6 bases, 3 bases remained unmatched. The CDR3 is CASSLTAGVEQYF. The CDR3 DNA follows: TGTGCCAGCAGCTTAACAGCGGGAGTCGAGCAGTACTTC.

This chain joins TRBV20-1 and TRBJ1-1; D remains unclear. The CDR3 runs 11 residues. V lost 0 bases and J lost 7, with 6 bases in between. CDR1 and CDR2 (germline): DFQATT, SNEGSKA (reference sequence). This CDR3 is CSARESVEAFF. The CDR3 DNA reads TGCAGTGCTAGAGAGTCCGTTGAAGCTTTCTTT.

The rearrangement links TRBV5-3 to TRBJ1-1; the D is unclear. TRBV5-3 is labeled an ORF, and its function is uncertain. V lost 10 bases to trimming and J lost 1 base, with 14 bases between them. This CDR3 has 13 residues. The CDR3 DNA reads as TGTGCCCCTTCCAAGGTAGCGAACACTGAAGCTTTCTTT. Its translation: CAPSKVANTEAFF.

The CDR3 coding sequence is TGTGCCAGCAGCCAGGGACTAGCGGGATGGTACGAGCAGTACTTC. As protein: CASSQGLAGWYEQYF. The gene calls are TRBV13 and TRBJ2-7; 13 nucleotides agree with TRBD2. The germline V gene has CDR1 PRHDT and CDR2 FYEKMQ (reference sequence). Trimming removed 5 bases from V and 4 bases from J; junction bases left unmatched: 5. The CDR3 is 15 amino acids.

This clone is termed medium-sized. The chain joins TRBV11-3 to TRBJ2-3, with a weak D call TRBD2 (6 bases). The CDR3 totals 15 residues. CDR1 and CDR2 (germline): SGHNT, YENEEA. V was cut by 2 bases and J by 1 base, with 10 bases left in between. CDR3 sequence reads: CASSLTGERTDTQYF. The CDR3 DNA reads TGTGCCAGCAGCTTAACGGGAGAGCGCACAGATACGCAGTATTTT.

The chain carries TRBV7-2 and TRBJ2-1, with 8 nucleotides matching TRBD1. This CDR3 is built from 15 residues. The ends lost 5 bases at V and 5 bases at J; junction bases unmatched: 8. From germline, CDR1 is SGHTA and CDR2 FQGNSA. Written as DNA, the CDR3 is TGTGCCAGCAGCCCACGACAGGGGTCTAACAATGAGCAGTTCTTC. Translated, it gives CASSPRQGSNNEQFF.

The chain links TRBV7-9 to TRBJ1-1; D may be TRBD1 (5 bases). The CDR3 spans 14 residues. Trimming shortened V by 11 bases and J by 0 bases, and 16 bases separated the two germline ends. The germline gives CDR1 SEHNR, CDR2 FQNEAQ (reference sequence). CDR3: CAGTSGFMNTEAFF. CDR3 coding DNA: TGTGCCGGAACCTCAGGGTTCATGAACACTGAAGCTTTCTTT. The full variable domain, in which reference TRBV7-9 and TRBJ1-1 provide the parts outside the CDR3, is DTGVSQNPRHKITKRGQNVTFRCDPISEHNRLYWYRQTLGQGPEFLTYFQNEAQLEKSRLLSDRFSAERPKGSFSTLEIQRTEQGDSAMYLCAGTSGFMNTEAFFGQGTRLTVV.